These 28 T cell receptor beta chains originate from one sample sequenced in a study of shared clonotypes between healthy human individuals. The assay was immunoSEQ multiplex PCR, and TCRdb's table has in-frame clones only and misses some. The table has about 500,000 clones, 70% to 80% seen once. The specimen sequenced was PBMCs. Source of these receptors: a woman between 35 and 50 years old in good health. Some clones in this sample may be carry-over from other donors' samples.

At least ten counts were recorded for this clone. The J gene is TRBJ2-1, the V gene TRBV7-8; D possibly corresponds to TRBD2 (5 bases). V was pared by 4 bases and J by 8 bases, with 12 bases between. The CDR3 covers 13 residues. Looked up from germline, CDR1 is SGHVS and CDR2 is FQNEAQ. This chain's CDR3 is CASSSPQRDEQFF. DNA of the CDR3: TGTGCCAGCAGCTCCCCCCAGAGGGATGAGCAGTTCTTC.

This chain links TRBV5-1 with TRBJ2-1; 7 bases are a match to TRBD2. Germline-derived CDR1 and CDR2 are SGHRS and YFSETQ. CDR3 length equals 14 residues. Unmatched junction bases numbered 6, after V lost 4 bases and J lost 5 bases. CDR3 nucleotides: TGCGCCAGCAGCCCTCCGGGAGGTAACAATGAGCAGTTCTTC. Translated: CASSPPGGNNEQFF.

To note about this clone: The same CDR3 arises from other DNA sequences in this sample as well. V usage is TRBV5-4 and J usage is TRBJ1-5, with D possibly TRBD1 on 5 matching bases. CDR1 and CDR2 from the germline V gene are SGHNT and YYREEE (reference sequence). Trimming cost V 0 bases and J 6 bases, with 7 bases left between them. CDR3 length: 13 residues. The CDR3 protein is CASSLAGGQPQHF. The CDR3 DNA sequence: TGTGCCAGCAGCTTGGCCGGGGGTCAGCCCCAGCATTTT.

The chain recombines TRBV18 with TRBJ2-1; either TRBD1 or TRBD2 may fit D (6 bases each). V shed 2 bases and J shed 0 bases, with 17 bases lying between them. The CDR3 spans 18 residues. CDR1 and CDR2 (germline): KGHSH, LQKENI. CDR3 in DNA: TGTGCCAGCTCACCAACCGACAGGCTGGGGGGCTCCTACAATGAGCAGTTCTTC. Translating gives CASSPTDRLGGSYNEQFF.

This clone appeared a few times. The identical CDR3 is also encoded by other nucleotide sequences in the sample. The chain has TRBV27 and TRBJ2-5; D is unclear. V lost 2 bases and J lost 1, with 5 bases in between. The CDR3 spans 13 residues. Germline assignment: CDR1 MNHEY and CDR2 SMNVEV (reference sequence). CDR3 region: CASSLRRQETQYF. The CDR3 DNA reads TGTGCCAGCAGTTTAAGGCGCCAAGAGACCCAGTACTTC.

On this clone itself: This may be a read error: a much more frequent sequence differs by one nucleotide. The chain recombines TRBV10-3 with TRBJ2-7; 8 bases map to TRBD1. Trimming removed 4 bases from V and 12 bases from J; junction bases left unmatched: 8. The CDR3 is 12 residues long. Per germline, CDR1 ENHRY and CDR2 SYGVKD. For the CDR3, the DNA is TGTGCCATCAGTGGGATGGACAGGGCGCCGTACTTC. Residues: CAISGMDRAPYF.

A word on this clone: This may be a read error, as it is one base from a much larger clone. The chain combines TRBV4-3 with TRBJ2-6; TRBD1 is a possible D gene (5 bases). The CDR3 is 16 residues long. In germline, CDR1 is LGHNA, CDR2 YSLEER. The germline V and J ends were trimmed by 0 bases and 4 bases, with 10 bases remaining between them. Written as DNA, the CDR3 is TGCGCCAGCAGCCAAGATGCAGGGATCGGGGCCAACGTCCTGACTTTC. Translation gives CASSQDAGIGANVLTF.

The rearrangement links TRBV5-1 to TRBJ2-1, with 8 positions matching TRBD2. The germline V gene encodes CDR1 SGHRS and CDR2 YFSETQ. This CDR3 is built from 17 residues. V lost 4 bases and J lost 3; bases outside the gene matches: 12. The DNA for the CDR3 is TGCGCCAGCAGCCTAAAAGCGGGGGAAAATCTCTACAATGAGCAGTTCTTC. This encodes CASSLKAGENLYNEQFF. Full variable domain (rest looked up from reference TRBV5-1 and TRBJ2-1): KAGVTQTPRYLIKTRGQQVTLSCSPISGHRSVSWYQQTPGQGLQFLFEYFSETQRNKGNFPGRFSGRQFSNSRSEMNVSTLELGDSALYLCASSLKAGENLYNEQFFGPGTRLTVL.

As for this clone: In the same sample, other DNA sequences code for this CDR3. V is TRBV4-3 and J is TRBJ2-3; D tentatively fits TRBD1 or TRBD2 (5 bases each). CDR1 is LGHNA, CDR2 YSLEER, per germline. CDR3 size: 15 residues. Trimming removed 3 bases from V and 10 bases from J, with 20 bases in between. CDR3 amino acids: CASSQELRGTDAQYF. In DNA form, the CDR3 reads TGCGCCAGCAGCCAGGAGCTTAGAGGGACGGATGCGCAGTATTTT.

This clone has more than one count but fewer than ten. A much bigger clone sits one base away, suggesting this may be a read error. Because it lacks the conserved phenylalanine or tryptophan at the end, this CDR3 is likely a read error. The chain couples TRBV7-6 to TRBJ2-7, with no clear D. Germline CDR1 is SGHVS and CDR2 is FNYEAQ. V was trimmed by 5 bases and J by 0 bases, leaving 8 bases between them. There are 13 residues in the CDR3. In nucleotides, the CDR3 is TGTGCCAGCAGCCCCCCCCTCTCCTACGAGCAGTACCTC. It codes for CASSPPLSYEQYL.

This chain connects TRBV2 to TRBJ2-5; 8 bases map to TRBD2. The junction had 4 bases not matched to a gene; V was cut back by 6 bases and J by 1 base. This CDR3 spans 14 amino acids. Per the germline V gene, CDR1 is SNHLY and CDR2 is FYNNEI. The CDR3 DNA reads TGTGCCAGCAGCGAGACTAGCGCCCAAGAGACCCAGTACTTC. Translation: CASSETSAQETQYF. Filled out from reference TRBV2 and TRBJ2-5, the complete variable domain reads EPEVTQTPSHQVTQMGQEVILRCVPISNHLYFYWYRQILGQKVEFLVSFYNNEISEKSEIFDDQFSVERPDGSNFTLKIRSTKLEDSAMYFCASSETSAQETQYFGPGTRLLVL.

The V gene is TRBV27, the J gene TRBJ2-7; 7 nucleotides line up with TRBD2. This CDR3 spans 15 amino acids. Germline trimming cut 6 bases from V and 6 bases from J; bases unmatched to any gene: 14. Per the germline V gene, CDR1 is MNHEY and CDR2 is SMNVEV (reference sequence). CDR3 region: CASSPGPGRKTEQYF. In nucleotides, the CDR3 is TGTGCCAGCAGCCCTGGCCCCGGGAGGAAGACCGAGCAGTACTTC.

The count of this clone is one. V is TRBV7-9 and J is TRBJ2-7; D is unresolved. Looked up from germline, CDR1 is SEHNR and CDR2 is FQNEAQ (reference sequence). V was trimmed by 1 base and J by 2 bases, leaving 9 bases between them. This CDR3 has 14 amino acids. The DNA of the CDR3 is TGTGCCAGCAGCTTAGGGTCACTGACCTACGAGCAGTACTTC. Residues: CASSLGSLTYEQYF.

This chain joins TRBV7-9 and TRBJ2-3; a possible D gene is TRBD1 (8 bases). Per germline, CDR1 SEHNR and CDR2 FQNEAQ (reference sequence). V was trimmed by 5 bases and J by 4 bases, leaving 13 bases between them. The CDR3 is made up of 14 amino acids. CDR3 sequence: CASSEQGGSDTQYF. Here the CDR3 DNA reads TGTGCCAGCAGCGAACAGGGGGGGTCAGATACGCAGTATTTT. Filled out from reference TRBV7-9 and TRBJ2-3, the complete variable domain reads DTGVSQNPRHKITKRGQNVTFRCDPISEHNRLYWYRQTLGQGPEFLTYFQNEAQLEKSRLLSDRFSAERPKGSFSTLEIQRTEQGDSAMYLCASSEQGGSDTQYFGPGTRLTVL.

This clone was seen only once. The rearrangement joins TRBV2 to TRBJ1-4; 7 nucleotides match TRBD1. The CDR3 runs to 16 residues. The J segment lost 6 bases and the V segment lost 3 bases, leaving 10 bases of the junction unmatched. The germline V gene has CDR1 SNHLY and CDR2 FYNNEI. CDR3 sequence: CASSDFDREGDEKLFF. Written as DNA, the CDR3 is TGTGCCAGCAGTGACTTTGACAGGGAGGGAGATGAAAAACTGTTTTTT.

The V and J genes are TRBV9 and TRBJ1-2, with 7 bases matching TRBD1. J gave up 0 bases and V 3 bases, and 8 bases lay outside the gene matches. CDR3 length: 16 amino acids. Per the germline V gene, CDR1 is SGDLS and CDR2 is YYNGEE. This chain's CDR3 is CASSDKTGPANYGYTF. CDR3 nucleotides: TGTGCCAGCAGCGATAAGACAGGGCCGGCTAACTATGGCTACACCTTC.

This clone was seen ten or more times. The rearrangement joins TRBV5-1 to TRBJ1-1; D possibly corresponds to TRBD1 (5 bases). Between the trimmed V and J ends, which lost 5 bases and 3 bases, there was a span of 11 bases. The germline CDR1 and CDR2 sequences are SGHRS and YFSETQ. The CDR3 runs to 13 residues. The CDR3 here is CASRPGPDTEAFF. CDR3 bases: TGCGCCAGCAGGCCGGGACCGGACACTGAAGCTTTCTTT.

J is TRBJ2-5 and V is TRBV6-5, with D possibly matching TRBD1 (6 bases). The CDR3 runs 14 residues. With 6 bases removed from V and 5 bases from J, the gap between germline ends came to 16 bases. Germline lookup yields CDR1 MNHEY and CDR2 SVGAGI. The CDR3 DNA sequence: TGTGCCAGCAGCCAGGGGTGGGATTTGGAGACCCAGTACTTC. Amino acids: CASSQGWDLETQYF.

This clone was seen ten or more times. This sample also contains other DNA sequences that code for the same CDR3. This chain's CDR3 is CASSLVHGNTEAFF. For the CDR3, the DNA is TGCGCCAGCAGCTTGGTCCACGGGAACACTGAAGCTTTCTTT. V and J are TRBV5-1 and TRBJ1-1; D call uncertain. Germline V CDR1 and CDR2: SGHRS, YFSETQ. The V end lost 0 bases, the J end lost 1 base, and 7 bases lay between the germline ends. The CDR3 totals 14 residues.

The J gene is TRBJ2-7, the V gene TRBV5-4, with TRBD2 matching 7 bases. The germline gives CDR1 SGHNT, CDR2 YYREEE (reference sequence). Trimming cost V 3 bases and J 2 bases; bases outside gene matches: 5. CDR3 length: 14 residues. As DNA, the CDR3 is TGTGCCAGCAGCTCCGCGGGGGTGGCCTACGAGCAGTACTTC. Encoded protein: CASSSAGVAYEQYF.

This clone was seen only a few times. This is likely an artifact of a read error, given a far larger clone one base away. J is TRBJ2-7 and V is TRBV9, with 12 bases that match TRBD2. Germline CDR1 is SGDLS and CDR2 is YYNGEE. This CDR3 is 14 amino acids long. CDR3: CAGSPGTSGYEQYF. CDR3 nucleotides: TGTGCCGGCAGCCCCGGGACTAGCGGGTACGAGCAGTACTTC.

Comment on this clone: The final CDR3 position lacks the conserved phenylalanine or tryptophan, pointing to a likely read error. No DNA is shown, since the ends of the CDR3 on it are uncertain; the CDR3 is the one TCRdb lists. This rearrangement joins TRBV30 to TRBJ1-1. Ends included, the CDR3 has 15 residues. Per germline, CDR1 GTSNPN and CDR2 SVGIG (reference sequence). This chain's CDR3 is CAWSDLGPVGTEAFS.

This clone has just a few counts. This sequence joins TRBV28 and TRBJ1-1; 9 bases align to TRBD1. Per the germline V gene, CDR1 is MDHEN and CDR2 is SYDVKM. Trimming took 6 bases from V and 4 from J; bases not matched to a gene: 6. The CDR3 has 14 residues. CDR3 in amino acids: CASRSGQGSTEAFF. Here the CDR3 DNA reads TGTGCCAGCAGGTCCGGACAGGGGTCCACTGAAGCTTTCTTT.

The chain carries TRBV7-8 and TRBJ2-3; no clear D gene. Trimming pared 5 bases from V and 6 bases from J, leaving 15 bases between. The CDR3 has 14 amino acids. The germline V gene encodes CDR1 SGHVS and CDR2 FQNEAQ. The CDR3 DNA follows: TGTGCCAGCAGCCTCAAAAGAGTAGGCGATACGCAGTATTTT. Protein sequence: CASSLKRVGDTQYF.

The V gene is TRBV5-1, the J gene TRBJ2-5, with D perhaps TRBD1 (6 bases). Trimming took 0 bases from V and 1 from J, leaving 7 bases between them. The CDR3 totals 14 residues. Per the germline V gene, CDR1 is SGHRS and CDR2 is YFSETQ. CDR3: CASSLEGVQETQYF. CDR3 sequence (DNA): TGCGCCAGCAGCTTGGAGGGGGTCCAAGAGACCCAGTACTTC.

V and J are TRBV5-1 and TRBJ2-5; TRBD1 or TRBD2 may be the D gene (5 bases each). The end of the DNA aligns better with TRBJ2-7, so the J call may be wrong. Germline CDR1 is SGHRS and CDR2 is YFSETQ. This CDR3 is 14 amino acids long. The chain's CDR3 is CASRPGTANDEQYF. The DNA of the CDR3 is TGCGCCAGCAGACCCGGGACCGCCAACGACGAGCAGTACTTC.

This clone was observed a single time. One end of the junction varies from germline; a read error may be responsible. This sequence joins TRBV7-2 and TRBJ2-5; D is perhaps TRBD1 (5 bases). The CDR3 is 14 amino acids. The germline V gene has CDR1 SGHTA and CDR2 FQGNSA. CDR3 region: CASRFQGSQGTQYF. DNA for the CDR3: TGTGCCAGCAGATTCCAGGGTTCACAAGGGACCCAGTACTTC.

V usage is TRBV4-1 and J usage is TRBJ1-5, with 7 bases matching TRBD1. With V trimmed by 1 base and J by 0 bases, 15 bases remained unmatched. The CDR3 has 20 residues. Germline V lookup: CDR1 MGHRA, CDR2 YSYEKL. CDR3 in DNA: TGCGCCAGCAGCCAAGGGGCAGCCTGGCAGGGGGGTTATAGCAATCAGCCCCAGCATTTT. Its translation: CASSQGAAWQGGYSNQPQHF.